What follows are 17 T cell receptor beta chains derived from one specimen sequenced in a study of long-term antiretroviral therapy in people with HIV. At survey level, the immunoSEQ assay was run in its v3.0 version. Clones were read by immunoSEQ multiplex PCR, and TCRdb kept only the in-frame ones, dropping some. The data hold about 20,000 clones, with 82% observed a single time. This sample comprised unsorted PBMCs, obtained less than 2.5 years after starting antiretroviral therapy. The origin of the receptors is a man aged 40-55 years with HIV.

The CDR3 loop reads CASSLPGAYGYTF. DNA of the CDR3: TGTGCCAGCAGCTTGCCAGGGGCCTATGGCTACACCTTC. The chain joins TRBV5-6 to TRBJ1-2, with D possibly matching TRBD1 (6 bases). Trimming cost V 1 base and J 4 bases, with 8 bases left between them. Germline CDR1 SGHDT, CDR2 YYEEEE. The CDR3 has 13 residues.

The CDR3 protein is CASSFGGQGTLYEQYF. CDR3 sequence (DNA): TGTGCCAGCAGCTTTGGTGGACAGGGTACCCTCTACGAGCAGTACTTC. This chain links TRBV7-9 with TRBJ2-7; 8 positions match TRBD1. J lost 3 bases, V lost 3 bases, and 10 bases had no gene match. Germline CDR1 and CDR2: SEHNR and FQNEAQ (reference sequence). The CDR3 covers 16 residues.

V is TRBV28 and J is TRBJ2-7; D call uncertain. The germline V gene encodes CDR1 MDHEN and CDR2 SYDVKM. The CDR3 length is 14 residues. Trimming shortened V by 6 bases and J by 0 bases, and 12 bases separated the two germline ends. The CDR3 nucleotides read TGTGCCAGCAGCCCCGACATAAGCTCCTACGAGCAGTACTTC. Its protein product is CASSPDISSYEQYF. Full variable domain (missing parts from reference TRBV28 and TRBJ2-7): DVKVTQSSRYLVKRTGEKVFLECVQDMDHENMFWYRQDPGLGLRLIYFSYDVKMKEKGDIPEGYSVSREKKERFSLILESASTNQTSMYLCASSPDISSYEQYFGPGTRLTVT.

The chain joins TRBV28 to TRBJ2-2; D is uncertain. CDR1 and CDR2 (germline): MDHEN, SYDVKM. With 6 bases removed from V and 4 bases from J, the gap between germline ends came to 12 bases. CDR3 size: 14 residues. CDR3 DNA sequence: TGTGCCAGCAGGGAGATGGCGACCACCGGGGAGCTGTTTTTT. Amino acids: CASREMATTGELFF.

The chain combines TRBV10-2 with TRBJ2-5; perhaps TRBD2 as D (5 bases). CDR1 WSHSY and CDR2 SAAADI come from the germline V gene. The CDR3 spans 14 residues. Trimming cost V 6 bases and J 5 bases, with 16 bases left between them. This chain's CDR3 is CASSAGITGETQYF. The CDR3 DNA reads TGCGCCAGCAGCGCCGGGATCACGGGGGAGACCCAGTACTTC.

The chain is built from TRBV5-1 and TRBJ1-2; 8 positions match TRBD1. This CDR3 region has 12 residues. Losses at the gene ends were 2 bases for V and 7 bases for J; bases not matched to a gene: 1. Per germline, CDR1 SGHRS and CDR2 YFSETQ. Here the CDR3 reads CASSFDRGGYTF. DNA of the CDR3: TGCGCCAGCAGCTTCGACAGGGGTGGCTACACCTTC.

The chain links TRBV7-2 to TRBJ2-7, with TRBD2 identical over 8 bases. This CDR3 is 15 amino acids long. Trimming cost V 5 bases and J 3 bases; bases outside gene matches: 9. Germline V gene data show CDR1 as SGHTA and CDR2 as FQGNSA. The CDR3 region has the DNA TGTGCCAGCAGCAACGGGCGGGGGGACCACTACGAGCAGTACTTC. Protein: CASSNGRGDHYEQYF.

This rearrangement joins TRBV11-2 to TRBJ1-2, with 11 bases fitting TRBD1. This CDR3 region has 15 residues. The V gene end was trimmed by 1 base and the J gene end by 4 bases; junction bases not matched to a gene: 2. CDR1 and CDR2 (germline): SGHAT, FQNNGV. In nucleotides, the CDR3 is TGTGCCAGCAGCTTAGGGACAGGGGGCGGCTATGGCTACACCTTC. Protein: CASSLGTGGGYGYTF.

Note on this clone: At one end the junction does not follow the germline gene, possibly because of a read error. The CDR3, as DNA: TGTGCCAGCAGTAATGACAGGGCGAACGCTGAAGCTTTCTTT. Translated, it gives CASSNDRANAEAFF. The chain employs TRBV27 and TRBJ1-1; 7 bases are shared with TRBD1. Germline V lookup: CDR1 MNHEY, CDR2 SMNVEV (reference sequence). This CDR3 is 14 amino acids long.

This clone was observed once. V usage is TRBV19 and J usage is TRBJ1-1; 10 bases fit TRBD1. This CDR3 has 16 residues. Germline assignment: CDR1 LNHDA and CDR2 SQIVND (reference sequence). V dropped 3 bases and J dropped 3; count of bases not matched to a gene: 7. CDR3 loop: CASSIRTGGGYTEAFF. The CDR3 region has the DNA TGTGCCAGTAGTATTAGGACAGGGGGAGGGTACACTGAAGCTTTCTTT.

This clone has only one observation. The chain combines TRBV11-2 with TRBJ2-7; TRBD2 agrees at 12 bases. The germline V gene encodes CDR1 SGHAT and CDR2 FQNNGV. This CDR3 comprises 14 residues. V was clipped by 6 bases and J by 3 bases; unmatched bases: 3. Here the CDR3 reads CASRLAGGYYEQYF. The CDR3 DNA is TGTGCCAGCAGACTAGCGGGAGGATACTACGAGCAGTACTTC.

The CDR3 sequence: CSSKGPDYNEQFF. Written as DNA, the CDR3 is TGCAGCTCCAAGGGCCCGGACTACAATGAGCAGTTCTTC. The V call is TRBV29-1, the J call TRBJ2-1; D ambiguous. Germline V gene data show CDR1 as SQVTM and CDR2 as ANQGSEA. Between the trimmed V and J ends, which lost 8 bases and 3 bases, there was a span of 14 bases. The CDR3 totals 13 residues.

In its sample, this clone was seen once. The CDR3 DNA reads TGTGCCAGCAGCTTGGAGGGACCCCTAAGTAGTGAAGCTTTCTTT. Its translation is CASSLEGPLSSEAFF. The chain has TRBV5-5 and TRBJ1-1; tentatively, D is TRBD1 (5 bases). CDR1 SGHKS and CDR2 YYEKEE come from the germline V gene (reference sequence). This CDR3 is built from 15 residues. V was shortened by 0 bases and J by 7 bases, with 16 bases between the two germline ends.

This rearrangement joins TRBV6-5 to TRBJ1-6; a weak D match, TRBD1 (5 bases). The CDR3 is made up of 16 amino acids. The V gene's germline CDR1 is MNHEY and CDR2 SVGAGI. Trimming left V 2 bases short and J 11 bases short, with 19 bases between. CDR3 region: CASSYSIRGRTPPLHF. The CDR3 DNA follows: TGTGCCAGCAGTTACAGTATCCGGGGACGGACGCCACCCCTCCACTTT.

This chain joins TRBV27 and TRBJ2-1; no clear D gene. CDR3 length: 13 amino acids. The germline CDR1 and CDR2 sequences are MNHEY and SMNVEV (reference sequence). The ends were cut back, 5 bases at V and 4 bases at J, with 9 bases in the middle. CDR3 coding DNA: TGTGCCAGCAGTCTTGACACTTACAATGAGCAGTTCTTC. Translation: CASSLDTYNEQFF.

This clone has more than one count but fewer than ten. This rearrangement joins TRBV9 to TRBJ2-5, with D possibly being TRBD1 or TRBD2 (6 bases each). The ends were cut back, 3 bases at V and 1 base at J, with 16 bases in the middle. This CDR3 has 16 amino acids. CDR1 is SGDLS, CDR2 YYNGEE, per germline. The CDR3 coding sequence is TGTGCCAGCAGCGCCGACACGGGGGCACTCCAAGAGACCCAGTACTTC. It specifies CASSADTGALQETQYF.

The CDR3 loop reads CASSLLLGQGETQYF. The CDR3 DNA sequence: TGTGCCAGCAGCTTATTGCTGGGCCAGGGGGAGACCCAGTACTTC. V and J are TRBV11-1 and TRBJ2-5; TRBD1 might be the D (6 bases). The V end was cut by 2 bases, the J end by 5 bases, with 15 bases between. The CDR3 spans 15 residues. Looked up from germline, CDR1 is SGHAT and CDR2 is FQDESV (reference sequence). The full variable domain, completed using reference TRBV11-1 and TRBJ2-5, is EAEVAQSPRYKITEKSQAVAFWCDPISGHATLYWYRQILGQGPELLVQFQDESVVDDSQLPKDRFSAERLKGVDSTLKIQPAELGDSAMYLCASSLLLGQGETQYFGPGTRLLVL.